The sequence of this T cell receptor (beta chain) was determined in a study of cytomegalovirus exposure and HLA in healthy donors. The PCR contained 60 Vbeta and 13 Jbeta primers. Here immunoSEQ multiplex PCR was the method, and the copy in TCRdb shows in-frame clones only, minus some. The sample has approximately 84,000 clones; more than 70% are singletons. Material for sequencing was PBMCs. This TCR was recovered from a man in his forties or fifties in good health and CMV-seronegative.

The CDR3 loop is CAIRGQGVNEQFF. The DNA of the CDR3 is TGTGCCATCAGGGGACAGGGCGTCAATGAGCAGTTCTTC. This rearrangement joins TRBV10-3 to TRBJ2-1; 9 bases match TRBD1. From germline, CDR1 is ENHRY and CDR2 SYGVKD. This CDR3 is 13 amino acids long. Trimming took 6 bases from V and 6 from J; bases not matched to a gene: 3.